The 8 T cell receptor beta chains presented below share a single source sample, sequenced in a study of vaccination effects on CD4 cells after COVID-19 (dated by TCRdb to about 2022). The method behind the library was the immunoSEQ multiplex PCR assay. TCRdb obtained this table from immuneACCESS and retained in-frame rearrangements with V and J assigned. These tables miss some clones; where compared with another copy, unresolved V genes account for less than half of the shortfall, and the remainder is unexplained. The sample table lists under 30,000 clones, roughly 71% of them with a count of one. The biggest ten clones account for about 17% of the sample. Their specific antigens are unknown. To identify antigen-specific CD4+ T cell clonotypes by their expansion, the ViraFEST assay first stimulated PBMC with viral peptide pools and then applied TCR sequencing. After around eleven days of culture, CD4+ T cells were isolated with the EasySep CD4+ T cell isolation kit. Each participant got two doses of an mRNA SARS-CoV-2 vaccine, either BNT162b2 or mRNA-1273.

The sequencing here drew on CD4+ T cells from PBMCs cultured with HCoV-OC43 spike peptides, taken after COVID-19 vaccination. The sample's cell subset or site label is to be understood as: HCoV-OC43 spike overlapping peptide pool stimulation. The receptors here all came from a human donor who received a COVID-19 vaccine.

In DNA, the CDR3 is TGTGCCAGCAGCTCGGGACTGGACAGTCCCCGCTCTGGAAACACCATATATTTT. It encodes CASSSGLDSPRSGNTIYF. V gene TRBV7-2 combines with J gene TRBJ1-3; tentative D call: TRBD1 (6 bases). This CDR3 is 18 amino acids long. The V gene's germline CDR1 is SGHTA and CDR2 FQGNSA. Trimming shortened V by 4 bases and J by 0 bases, and 19 bases separated the two germline ends.

The chain uses TRBV5-1 and TRBJ2-1; 9 bases match TRBD2. V shed 4 bases and J 5 bases; nucleotides not matched to a gene: 4. The CDR3 runs to 14 residues. CDR1 and CDR2 (germline): SGHRS, YFSETQ. The DNA of the CDR3 is TGCGCCAGCAGCAGACCTAGCGGGGACAATGAGCAGTTCTTC. Residues: CASSRPSGDNEQFF. Using reference TRBV5-1 and TRBJ2-1 for the parts outside the CDR3, the full variable domain is KAGVTQTPRYLIKTRGQQVTLSCSPISGHRSVSWYQQTPGQGLQFLFEYFSETQRNKGNFPGRFSGRQFSNSRSEMNVSTLELGDSALYLCASSRPSGDNEQFFGPGTRLTVL.

This clone was detected once. J is TRBJ2-7 and V is TRBV3-1 (or the pseudogene TRBV3-2); D is ambiguous. There are 14 residues in the CDR3. With 1 base removed from V and 0 bases from J, the gap between germline ends came to 7 bases. From germline, CDR1 is LGHDT and CDR2 YNNKEL (reference sequence). CDR3 DNA sequence: TGTGCCAGCAGCCAAGGATCCAGCTCCTACGAGCAGTACTTC. As protein: CASSQGSSSYEQYF.

The chain employs TRBV5-1 and TRBJ2-2; D gene uncertain. There are 13 residues in the CDR3. Germline V lookup: CDR1 SGHRS, CDR2 YFSETQ. Trimming shortened V by 0 bases and J by 6 bases, and 6 bases separated the two germline ends. Here the CDR3 DNA reads TGCGCCAGCAGCTTGGCCGGACCCGGGGAGCTGTTTTTT. Amino acid sequence: CASSLAGPGELFF. Filled out from reference TRBV5-1 and TRBJ2-2, the complete variable domain reads KAGVTQTPRYLIKTRGQQVTLSCSPISGHRSVSWYQQTPGQGLQFLFEYFSETQRNKGNFPGRFSGRQFSNSRSEMNVSTLELGDSALYLCASSLAGPGELFFGEGSRLTVL.

This clone showed up just once. The chain employs TRBV7-9 and TRBJ2-1, with 12 bases that match TRBD2. This CDR3 region has 16 residues. The V gene end was trimmed by 1 base and the J gene end by 8 bases; junction bases not matched to a gene: 6. The germline V gene has CDR1 SEHNR and CDR2 FQNEAQ (reference sequence). CDR3 residues: CASSLGGGLAGYEQFF. The CDR3 DNA sequence: TGTGCCAGCAGCTTAGGGGGGGGACTAGCGGGTTATGAGCAGTTCTTC.

V and J are TRBV21-1 and TRBJ1-5. TRBV21-1 constitutes a pseudogene. The CDR3 totals 14 residues. The CDR3 DNA reads TGTGCCAGCAGCAAACAGAGTCAGAATCAGCCCCAGCATTTT. The encoded protein is CASSKQSQNQPQHF.

This clone was seen only once. CDR3 bases: TGCAGCGTTGATAAGCGGGGCTACAATGAGCAGTTCTTC. Amino acids: CSVDKRGYNEQFF. V usage is TRBV29-1 and J usage is TRBJ2-1; TRBD2 agrees at 7 bases. Trimming cost V 3 bases and J 3 bases; bases outside gene matches: 2. CDR1 and CDR2 from the germline V gene are SQVTM and ANQGSEA. This CDR3 spans 13 amino acids.

The rearrangement links TRBV15 to TRBJ2-1, with TRBD1 matching over 10 bases. Germline lookup yields CDR1 LNHNV and CDR2 YYDKDF (reference sequence). This CDR3 comprises 11 residues. V lost 5 bases, J lost 12 bases, and 1 base stayed unmatched. CDR3 bases: TGTGCCACCAGCGGGGACAGGGGGCAGTTCTTC. Protein product: CATSGDRGQFF.